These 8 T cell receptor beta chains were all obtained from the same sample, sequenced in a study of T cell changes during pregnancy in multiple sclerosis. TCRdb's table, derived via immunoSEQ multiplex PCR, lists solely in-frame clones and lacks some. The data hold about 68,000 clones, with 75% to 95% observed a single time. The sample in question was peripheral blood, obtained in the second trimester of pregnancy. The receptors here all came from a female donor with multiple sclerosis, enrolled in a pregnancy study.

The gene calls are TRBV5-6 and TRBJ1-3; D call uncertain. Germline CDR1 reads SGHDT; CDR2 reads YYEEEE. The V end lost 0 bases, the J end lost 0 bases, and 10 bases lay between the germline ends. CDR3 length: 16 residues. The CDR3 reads CASSLDGLLSGNTIYF. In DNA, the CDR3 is TGTGCCAGCAGCTTGGATGGCCTGCTCTCTGGAAACACCATATATTTT.

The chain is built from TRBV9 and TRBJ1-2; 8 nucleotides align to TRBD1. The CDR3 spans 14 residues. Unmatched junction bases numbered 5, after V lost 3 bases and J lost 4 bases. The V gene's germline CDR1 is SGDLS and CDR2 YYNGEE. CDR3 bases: TGTGCCAGCAGCGGGACAGGGAAGGGCTATGGCTACACCTTC. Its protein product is CASSGTGKGYGYTF.

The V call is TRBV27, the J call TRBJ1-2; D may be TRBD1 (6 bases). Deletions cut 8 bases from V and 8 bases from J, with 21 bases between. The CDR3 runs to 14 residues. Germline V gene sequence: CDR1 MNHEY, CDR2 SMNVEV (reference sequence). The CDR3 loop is CASLPWGGAGGYTF. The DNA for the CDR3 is TGTGCCAGCCTGCCATGGGGGGGGGCAGGGGGCTACACCTTC.

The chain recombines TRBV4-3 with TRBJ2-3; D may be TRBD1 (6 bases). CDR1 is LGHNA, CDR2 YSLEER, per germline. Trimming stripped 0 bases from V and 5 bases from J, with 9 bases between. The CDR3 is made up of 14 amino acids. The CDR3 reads CASSQEGGKDTQYF. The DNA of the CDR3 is TGCGCCAGCAGCCAAGAAGGGGGAAAAGATACGCAGTATTTT.

This CDR3 is CASSLDGGAWNEQFF. In DNA, the CDR3 is TGTGCCAGCAGCTTGGACGGGGGGGCCTGGAATGAGCAGTTCTTC. The chain combines TRBV7-2 with TRBJ2-1, with TRBD2 identical over 8 bases. Germline CDR1 reads SGHTA; CDR2 reads FQGNSA. With V trimmed by 3 bases and J by 7 bases, 8 bases remained unmatched. The length of the CDR3 is 15 residues.

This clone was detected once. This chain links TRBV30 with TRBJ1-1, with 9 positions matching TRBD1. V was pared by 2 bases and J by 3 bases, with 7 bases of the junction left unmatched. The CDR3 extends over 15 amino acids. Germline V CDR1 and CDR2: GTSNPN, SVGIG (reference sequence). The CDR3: CAWSLGGQGHTEAFF. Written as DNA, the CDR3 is TGTGCCTGGAGTTTAGGGGGACAGGGACACACTGAAGCTTTCTTT.

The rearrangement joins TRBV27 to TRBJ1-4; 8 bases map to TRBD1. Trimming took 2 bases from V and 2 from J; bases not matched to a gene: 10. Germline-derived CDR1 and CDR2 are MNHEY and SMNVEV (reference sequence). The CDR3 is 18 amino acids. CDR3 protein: CASSLTRTGILTNEKLFF. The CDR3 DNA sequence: TGTGCCAGCAGTTTAACCCGGACAGGGATATTGACTAATGAAAAACTGTTTTTT.

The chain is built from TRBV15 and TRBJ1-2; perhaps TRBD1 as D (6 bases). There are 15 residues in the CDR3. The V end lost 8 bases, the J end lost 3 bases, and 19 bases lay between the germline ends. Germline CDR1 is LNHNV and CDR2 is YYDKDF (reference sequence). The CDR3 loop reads CATSITGRGDYGYTF. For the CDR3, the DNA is TGTGCCACCTCTATCACTGGGAGGGGGGACTATGGCTACACCTTC.